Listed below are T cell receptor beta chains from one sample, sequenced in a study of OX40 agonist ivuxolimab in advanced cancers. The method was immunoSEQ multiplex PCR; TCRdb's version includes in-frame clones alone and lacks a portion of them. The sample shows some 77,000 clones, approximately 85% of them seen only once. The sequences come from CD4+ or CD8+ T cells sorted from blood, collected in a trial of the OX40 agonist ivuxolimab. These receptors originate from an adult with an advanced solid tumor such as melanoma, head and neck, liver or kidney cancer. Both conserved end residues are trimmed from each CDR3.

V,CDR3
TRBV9,ASSVREETQY
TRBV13,ASSLDGGRAGEQY
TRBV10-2,ASRGLSSNQPQH
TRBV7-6,ASSSAGTSGNNEQF
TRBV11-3,ASSRSLVLGGELF
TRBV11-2,ASRKDRASYEQY
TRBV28,ASLGDRGRNEQF
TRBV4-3,ASSHHGTAGDGYT
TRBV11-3,ASSLGLATDTQY
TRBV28,ASSFLGGQVVEQY
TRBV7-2,ASSLTLAYTDTQY
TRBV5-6,ASSLDFEWETQY
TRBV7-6,ASSFARSGSYEQY
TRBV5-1,ASSFLGRRFYEQY
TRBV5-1,ASSLSGNTGELF
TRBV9,ASSALRGPRAGELF
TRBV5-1,ASSPGLAGVETQY
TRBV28,ASKTRNTGELF
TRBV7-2,ASSLGGRRTEAF
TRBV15,ATSKKGGVNEKLF
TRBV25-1,ASSEGALYEQY
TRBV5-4,ASSPSNTNTGELF
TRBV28,ASTPGALGGTEAF
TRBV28,ASSFRLTGWKVKLF
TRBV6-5,ASSSGQGWTEAF
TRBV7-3,ASSLARHTEAF
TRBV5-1,ASSLGGTGGSTDTQY
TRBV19,AISPGSGLYNEQF
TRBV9,ASSVAGRDATDTQY
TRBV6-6,ASSPFGRGDEQY
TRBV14,ASSPSGTSGGHQETQY